This is a list of T cell receptor beta chains from one sample in a study of T cell responses to AZD1222 COVID-19 vaccine. Clones were sequenced by immunoSEQ multiplex PCR, and TCRdb holds only the in-frame ones, with some missing. Among fewer than 180,000 clones listed, 92% were seen once. The input for sequencing was peripheral blood, taken 28 days after the second AZD1222 dose. Every receptor here comes from an adult who received the AZD1222 COVID-19 vaccine. Each CDR3 is given with its conserved first and last residue. Each record gives: V gene, D gene, J gene, CDR3 length, CDR3 protein, CDR3 DNA. The D gene is left open where the match is weak.

TRBV4-2,TRBD1,TRBJ1-6,15,CASSQEKGAYSPLHF,TGTGCCAGCAGCCAAGAAAAGGGGGCTTATTCACCCCTCCACTTT
TRBV28,.,TRBJ1-5,14,CASSGGGSNQPQHF,TGTGCCAGCAGTGGTGGGGGGAGCAATCAGCCCCAGCATTTT
TRBV5-4,TRBD2,TRBJ2-1,15,CASRITSGEFNEQFF,TGTGCCAGCAGAATCACTAGCGGAGAATTTAATGAGCAGTTCTTC
TRBV7-3,.,TRBJ1-4,15,CASSLVQAVGEKLFF,TGTGCCAGCAGCTTAGTACAGGCCGTTGGTGAAAAACTGTTTTTT
TRBV18,TRBD1,TRBJ1-4,14,CASSRDRVGEKLFF,TGTGCCAGCTCACGTGACAGGGTTGGTGAAAAACTGTTTTTT
TRBV2,.,TRBJ1-2,12,CASSDWGDGYTF,TGTGCCAGCAGTGATTGGGGGGATGGCTACACCTTC
TRBV19,.,TRBJ1-5,13,CASATPSNQPQHF,TGTGCCAGTGCGACACCTTCCAATCAGCCCCAGCATTTT
TRBV7-2,.,TRBJ2-1,16,CASSWRGWRDDNEQFF,TGTGCCAGCAGCTGGAGGGGCTGGCGGGATGACAATGAGCAGTTCTTC
TRBV11-2,.,TRBJ2-7,13,CASSYFDSYEQYF,TGTGCCAGCAGCTACTTCGATAGCTACGAGCAGTACTTC
TRBV7-8,.,TRBJ1-2,12,CASSLLNYGYTF,TGTGCCAGCAGCTTGCTTAACTATGGCTACACCTTC